This entry concerns a single T cell receptor (beta chain). The data were taken from a study of blood T cell repertoires in COVID-19. Cohort placement rested on clinical history that participants reported themselves. Cohort 3 recovered donors had two negative PCRs, clearance, or symptom resolution. Produced via immunoSEQ multiplex PCR; TCRdb's table is partial and in-frame only. Of roughly 170,000 clones listed, more than 75% are singletons. Per germline, CDR1 GTSNPN and CDR2 SVGIG (reference sequence). The CDR3 covers 13 residues. Trimming took 2 bases from V and 4 from J; bases not matched to a gene: 1.

This TCR came from a woman between 45 and 65 years old who had recovered from COVID-19. Sequenced input: PBMCs or T cells enriched from blood (not recorded which). V gene TRBV30 combines with J gene TRBJ1-3, with 8 bases that match TRBD1. The CDR3 DNA sequence: TGTGCCTGGAGTCGGACAGGGGGAAACACCATATATTTT. Encoded protein: CAWSRTGGNTIYF. Looking up the rest from reference TRBV30 and TRBJ1-3 gives the full variable domain: SQTIHQWPATLVQPVGSPLSLECTVEGTSNPNLYWYRQAAGRGLQLLFYSVGIGQISSEVPQNLSASRPQDRQFILSSKKLLLSDSGFYLCAWSRTGGNTIYFGEGSWLTVV.